Listed below are T cell receptor beta chains from one sample, sequenced in a study of healthy donors' naive CD4 and CD8 T cells. One entry per CDR3 protein results from TCRdb running MiXCR on the reads. The profile shows 150,000 to 200,000 distinct CDR3 sequences, about 74% of them singletons. The sample taken for sequencing was naive CD4+ and CD8+ T cells sorted from blood, pooled from several donors. These TCRs come from a pool of human donors in good health; the sample pools cells from several healthy donors. The CDR3 runs from the conserved cysteine through the conserved F or W. D genes are given only for firm matches. Clone size, where shown, is once, few, many, or a class for clones that have expanded.

clone_size | j_call | v_call | d_call | cdr3_nt | cdr3_aa
few | TRBJ1-6 | TRBV12-3/TRBV12-4 | . | TGTGCCAGCAGTTTAGTCGGGGTTTCACCCCTCCACTTT | CASSLVGVSPLHF
few | TRBJ2-2 | TRBV29-1 | . | TGCAGCGTTGAAGATCCCGCCGGCCGTCGGGGGATGGGCACCGGGGAGCTGTTTTTT | CSVEDPAGRRGMGTGELFF
. | TRBJ2-1 | TRBV29-1 | TRBD1 | TGCAGCGCAGGACAGGGGGCAGGAAATGAGCAGTTCTTC | CSAGQGAGNEQFF
. | TRBJ2-3 | TRBV24-1 | . | TGTGCCACCAGTGATTATAAGGGAACGGCAGATACGCAGTATTTT | CATSDYKGTADTQYF
. | TRBJ2-1 | TRBV19 | TRBD2 | TGTGCCAGTAGTAGAACTAGCGGGAGACACAATGAGCAGTTCTTC | CASSRTSGRHNEQFF
. | TRBJ1-2 | TRBV6-5 | TRBD1 | TGTGCCAGCAGCGACGCCCTGGACAGGGGGTACTATGGCTACACCTTC | CASSDALDRGYYGYTF
. | TRBJ2-1 | TRBV30 | . | TGTGCCTGGTCAGGAGGGCGGCTGTTAAATGAGCAGTTCTTC | CAWSGGRLLNEQFF
. | TRBJ2-5 | TRBV29-1 | . | TGCAGCGTTGACGAGGGGGGAGAGACCCAGTACTTC | CSVDEGGETQYF
few | TRBJ1-1 | TRBV19 | . | TGTGCCAGTAGTATATCGTCTATCGAAAATCCTGAAGCTTTCTTT | CASSISSIENPEAFF
. | TRBJ1-2 | TRBV5-1 | . | TGCGCCAGCAGCTTGGAGGAGATGAGAGGCTACACCTTC | CASSLEEMRGYTF
. | TRBJ1-1 | TRBV29-1 | . | TGCAGCGCTAGTGGGGGTATGAACACTGAAGCTTTCTTT | CSASGGMNTEAFF
. | TRBJ2-3 | TRBV5-4 | TRBD2 | TGTGCCAGCAGTCGAGGACTAGCGGGAGCTGATACGCAGTATTTT | CASSRGLAGADTQYF
. | TRBJ2-1 | TRBV12-3/TRBV12-4 | . | TGTGCCAGTAGTTTGGACGATCTAGATGAGCAGTTCTTC | CASSLDDLDEQFF
. | TRBJ1-1 | TRBV27 | . | TGTGCCAGCAGTCCCAGGACGGTCATGAACACTGAAGCTTCCTTT | CASSPRTVMNTEASF
. | TRBJ2-1 | TRBV29-1 | . | TGCAGCGTTGTGGACAGCCCCAATGGGCAGTTCTTC | CSVVDSPNGQFF
. | TRBJ2-1 | TRBV29-1 | . | TGCAGCGTTGAGCAGGTCTTCGGCTACAATGAGCAGTTCTTC | CSVEQVFGYNEQFF
. | TRBJ1-1 | TRBV29-1 | . | TGCAGCGTGGAACAGGGTGCGGGGAACACTGAAGCTTTCTTT | CSVEQGAGNTEAFF
. | TRBJ1-6 | TRBV19 | . | TGTGCCAGTACCTCTCGCGCGATCCTCCACTTT | CASTSRAILHF
. | TRBJ1-1 | TRBV29-1 | TRBD1 | TGCAGCGTTGACAGGGGGACAGGGTACACTGAAGCTTTCTTT | CSVDRGTGYTEAFF
once | TRBJ2-1 | TRBV28 | . | TGTGCCAGCAGGCCCCAGGGTAGCCCCTACAATGAGCAGTTCTTC | CASRPQGSPYNEQFF
. | TRBJ1-1 | TRBV29-1 | . | TGCAGCGTTGTAGGGTTCCTCTGGGGGATGATCACTGAAGCTTTCTTT | CSVVGFLWGMITEAFF
. | TRBJ2-2 | TRBV29-1 | . | TGCAGCGTTTTAGGGGACACCGGGGAGCTGTTTTTT | CSVLGDTGELFF
. | TRBJ1-2 | TRBV5-4 | . | TGTGCCAGCAGCCCCATCCAGGGGACGGATGGCTACACCTTC | CASSPIQGTDGYTF
. | TRBJ1-2 | TRBV29-1 | . | TGCAGCTCCTCATCCGGGGAGGACTATGGCTACACCTTC | CSSSSGEDYGYTF
. | TRBJ1-1 | TRBV5-5 | TRBD1 | TGTGCCAGCAGCGTACTGACAGGGACTGAAGCTTTCTTT | CASSVLTGTEAFF
once | TRBJ1-1 | TRBV6-5 | . | TGTGCCAGCAGCCGCGGGACTAGGGACACTGAAGCTTTCTTT | CASSRGTRDTEAFF